This T cell receptor (beta chain) was retrieved from a study of T cells in women clearing cervical HPV infection. Across the study: Controls were women whose single incident HPV16 infection cleared within 12 months without precancer or cancer. Case blood drawn at lesion detection; control blood after infection cleared. Cases' blood sampling followed lesion detection by median around 150 days (90 to 200).

Overall study findings and caveats: Richness plus V gene abundances separated cases from controls with AUC around 0.8.

This table comes from immunoSEQ multiplex PCR, and its TCRdb copy is limited to in-frame clones, with some not included. The sample's table shows about 33,000 clones. V shed 0 bases and J shed 1 base, with 13 bases lying between them. Germline V lookup: CDR1 SGHRS, CDR2 YFSETQ. The CDR3 has 17 amino acids. For this clone: Antigen unknown. The read ends 3 residues before the CDR3 terminus; that terminus is restored from the germline J gene.

Sequencing input: blood buffy coat. This sequence originates from a woman between 18 and 69 years old with a cervical HPV16 infection that either progressed to CIN3+ or cleared (not recorded which). The chain recombines TRBV5-1 with TRBJ2-2; D may be TRBD1 (6 bases). The CDR3 bases that were read are TGCGCCAGCAGCTTGGCCGGTTTGACAGGGAACACCGGGGAG. This sequence encodes CASSLAGLTGNTGE. The complete CDR3 reads CASSLAGLTGNTGELFF.